These T cell receptor beta chains were read from a single sample in a study of blood T cell repertoires in COVID-19. This table comes from immunoSEQ multiplex PCR, and its TCRdb copy is limited to in-frame clones, with some not included. In the table there are approximately 250,000 clones, more than 80% of which are singletons. Material: peripheral blood. The receptors come from a human donor in a cohort sampled during active COVID-19. CDR3s include the opening cysteine and the closing phenylalanine or tryptophan. A D gene is named only where the DNA matches it firmly. Not all rows give a size; the values are once, few, many and, for expanded clones, a class.

j_call d_call v_call clone_size cdr3_nt cdr3_aa
TRBJ1-1 - TRBV3-1/TRBV3-2 - TGTGCCAGCAGCAACTCGGCAGGGGACACTGAAGCTTTCTTT CASSNSAGDTEAFF
TRBJ2-7 TRBD1 TRBV28 - TGTGCCAGCAGCTCCGGACAGGGTCCCTACGAGCAGTACTTC CASSSGQGPYEQYF
TRBJ1-5 TRBD1 TRBV28 - TGTGCCAGCAGTTTAACGGGACAGTTCAATCAGCCCCAGCATTTT CASSLTGQFNQPQHF
TRBJ2-5 TRBD1 TRBV18 - TGTGCCAGCTCACCACAAGACAGGGGGGTTGGTCAAGAGACCCAGTACTTC CASSPQDRGVGQETQYF
TRBJ2-3 TRBD2 TRBV4-2 - TGTGCCAGCAGCCAAAAAGTCACTAGCGGGAGGGCCCCAGATACGCAGTATTTT CASSQKVTSGRAPDTQYF
TRBJ1-6 TRBD1 TRBV7-8 - TGTGCCAGCAGCTCCCCGGGGACAGAAAATTCACCCCTCCACTTT CASSSPGTENSPLHF
TRBJ1-2 - TRBV19 - TGTGCCAGTAGTATAGATATGACTGCCGCGGGCTATGGCTACACCTTC CASSIDMTAAGYGYTF
TRBJ1-4 TRBD1 TRBV7-9 - TGTGCCAGCAGTTTCGCCGGACAGGGTAATGAAAAACTGTTTTTT CASSFAGQGNEKLFF
TRBJ2-1 - TRBV29-1 - TGCAGCGTCCGACCCGGGAACAATGAGCAGTTCTTC CSVRPGNNEQFF
TRBJ2-7 - TRBV7-2 - TGTGCCAGCAGCTTAGGTCGGTATACCTACGAGCAGTACTTC CASSLGRYTYEQYF
TRBJ2-7 TRBD2 TRBV6-5 - TGTGCCAGCACTCAAAGCCGGACTAGCCGAGAGCAGTACTTC CASTQSRTSREQYF
TRBJ1-6 - TRBV12-3/TRBV12-4 - TGTGCCAGCAGCTACAGGGATTCACCCCTCCACTTT CASSYRDSPLHF
TRBJ2-7 TRBD2 TRBV28 - TGTGCCAGCAGCTCACTCACCGCGGGAGGGCTTTCCGAGCAGTACTTC CASSSLTAGGLSEQYF
TRBJ2-5 TRBD1 TRBV10-1 - TGCGCCAGCAGTGATCACAGGGGAAACCAAGAGACCCAGTACTTC CASSDHRGNQETQYF
TRBJ2-3 - TRBV7-2 - TGTGCCAGCAGCTTAGTCCCTAGCACAGATACGCAGTATTTT CASSLVPSTDTQYF
TRBJ1-5 - TRBV18 - TGTGCCAGCTCACTAGGCAGCGGGAATCAGCCCCAGCATTTT CASSLGSGNQPQHF
TRBJ2-3 TRBD2 TRBV11-3 - TGTGCCAGCAGCCCCTCCTTGACTAGCGGGATGCAGTATTTT CASSPSLTSGMQYF
TRBJ2-2 TRBD2 TRBV6-5 - TGTGCCAGCAGTACCACTAGCGGTAATACCGGGGAGCTGTTTTTT CASSTTSGNTGELFF
TRBJ2-7 TRBD1 TRBV6-6 - TGTGCCAGCAGTACCGGGACAGGGGCCTACGAGCAGTACTTC CASSTGTGAYEQYF
TRBJ1-1 - TRBV25-1 - TGTGCCAGCACAGTCGGAGGAGTTAAGGGTACAACTGAAGCTTTCTTT CASTVGGVKGTTEAFF
TRBJ2-2 TRBD2 TRBV24-1 - TGTGCCACCAGTGATTTGTTCGGGGAGGGCACCGGGGAGCTGTTTTTT CATSDLFGEGTGELFF
TRBJ1-1 - TRBV6-5 - TGTGCCAGCCGGGATTTGAACACTGAAGCTTTCTTT CASRDLNTEAFF
TRBJ2-2 - TRBV19 - TGTGCCAGTGAACAACGGACACTTAACACCGGGGAGCTGTTTTTT CASEQRTLNTGELFF
TRBJ2-1 TRBD2 TRBV4-1 - TGCGCCAGCAGCCACCCGGGACTAGCGGGAAATGAGCAGTTCTTC CASSHPGLAGNEQFF
TRBJ1-2 - TRBV5-1 - TGCGCCAGCAGCGGTGAACAATCGGGTATCGGCTACACCTTC CASSGEQSGIGYTF
TRBJ2-1 TRBD1 TRBV5-1 few TGCGCCAGCAGCTTAATGGGGACAGAATCTAACAATGAGCAGTTCTTC CASSLMGTESNNEQFF
TRBJ2-1 TRBD1 TRBV7-2 - TGTGCCAGCAGCTCCCGCGGGACAGGGGGCAATGAGCAGTTCTTC CASSSRGTGGNEQFF
TRBJ2-7 - TRBV6-5 - TGTGCCAGCAGTTACGGGTCTAGCCCCTTCTCCTACGAGCAGTACTTC CASSYGSSPFSYEQYF
TRBJ1-6 - TRBV3-1/TRBV3-2 - TGTGCCAGCAGCCAAGCCCGAGGGGGTTTAGCACCCCTCCACTTT CASSQARGGLAPLHF
TRBJ1-5 TRBD1 TRBV28 - TGTGCCAGCAGTTTCTCTGGGACAGGGCATCAGCCCCAGCATTTT CASSFSGTGHQPQHF
TRBJ2-1 - TRBV28 - TGTGCCAGCAGTATGGACAGCTCCTACAATGAGCAGTTCTTC CASSMDSSYNEQFF